This T cell receptor (beta chain) was captured in a study of blood T cell repertoires in COVID-19. Study context: Spain, Italy and the United States supplied samples that represented acute and convalescent COVID-19. In each case, the material was cDNA or gDNA derived from T cells, B-cell-depleted T cells, or PBMCs.

The CDR3 has 15 residues. CDR1 MNHEY and CDR2 SVGAGI come from the germline V gene. V lost 5 bases, J lost 1 base, and 15 bases lay in between. In the study's own analysis: Reference gene primers were amplified, and this amplification served to estimate nucleated cell counts. TCRdb keeps only in-frame clones here, not all; method: immunoSEQ multiplex PCR. V and J calls and clone size are as listed in that table; D and trimming were resolved from the DNA. The data contain over 200,000 clones, roughly nine tenths of them seen just once; the ten biggest clones take up 1% to 1.5%. Sequenced input: peripheral blood. V is TRBV6-5 and J is TRBJ2-7, with D possibly being TRBD2 (6 bases). This TCR came from a man aged 25-45 years with acute or convalescent COVID-19. CDR3 DNA sequence: TGTGCCAGCAGTCTGAGAGGCGGGACTTCCTACGAGCAGTACTTC. Residues: CASSLRGGTSYEQYF.